A selection of T cell receptor beta chains follows, all from one sample in a study of blood T cells in healthy people across ages. TCRdb used MiXCR to reprocess the 5' RACE reads, holding one entry per CDR3 protein. In the table there are around 1,500,000 distinct CDR3 sequences, under 30% of which are singletons. The specimen was blood. Every receptor here comes from a woman in her 30s in good health. Both conserved end residues are part of each CDR3. Fields, in order: D gene, clone size, V gene, J gene, CDR3 protein, CDR3 DNA. The D gene is left open where the match is weak. Expanded clones are given a class, and other clones once, few, many or no size at all.

D: NA; size: NA; V: TRBV15; J: TRBJ2-2; CDR3: CATSRESFPPGELFF; DNA: TGTGCCACCAGCAGAGAGAGTTTCCCACCCGGGGAGCTGTTTTTT
D: TRBD2; size: NA; V: TRBV5-1; J: TRBJ2-5; CDR3: CASSLKRGAQETQYF; DNA: TGCGCCAGCAGCTTGAAGCGGGGGGCCCAAGAGACCCAGTACTTC
D: NA; size: NA; V: TRBV6-6; J: TRBJ2-7; CDR3: CASSYSDGAGAHEQYF; DNA: TGTGCCAGCAGTTACTCGGACGGGGCCGGGGCTCACGAGCAGTACTTC
D: NA; size: NA; V: TRBV27; J: TRBJ1-2; CDR3: CASSILGGSDYGYTF; DNA: TGTGCCAGCAGTATCCTCGGGGGATCCGACTATGGCTACACCTTC
D: NA; size: NA; V: TRBV7-3; J: TRBJ2-3; CDR3: CTSSLLAGGGTDTQYF; DNA: TGTACCAGCAGCTTATTGGCAGGTGGAGGAACAGATACGCAGTATTTT
D: TRBD2; size: few; V: TRBV12-3/TRBV12-4; J: TRBJ2-2; CDR3: CASSFGGRAITGELFF; DNA: TGTGCCAGCAGTTTTGGCGGGAGGGCCATTACCGGGGAGCTGTTTTTT
D: NA; size: many; V: TRBV20-1; J: TRBJ1-4; CDR3: CSAPRREDEKLFF; DNA: TGCAGTGCTCCTAGGAGGGAGGATGAAAAACTGTTTTTT
D: NA; size: once; V: TRBV12-3/TRBV12-4; J: TRBJ2-3; CDR3: CPSSFWQSGQYF; DNA: TGTCCCAGCAGTTTTTGGCAGAGTGGGCAGTATTTT
D: NA; size: few; V: TRBV2; J: TRBJ1-5; CDR3: CASTASMDQPQHF; DNA: TGTGCCAGCACGGCGTCAATGGATCAGCCCCAGCATTTT
D: NA; size: few; V: TRBV7-2; J: TRBJ1-1; CDR3: CASSLARNLNTEAFF; DNA: TGTGCCAGCAGCTTAGCTAGGAACCTGAACACTGAAGCTTTCTTT
D: TRBD1; size: NA; V: TRBV7-2; J: TRBJ2-2; CDR3: CASSLGQGARVAGELFF; DNA: TGTGCCAGCAGCTTAGGACAGGGGGCCCGTGTCGCCGGGGAGCTGTTTTTT
D: NA; size: few; V: TRBV29-1; J: TRBJ2-1; CDR3: CSVGASHTNEQFF; DNA: TGCAGCGTTGGCGCGTCGCATACAAATGAGCAGTTCTTC
D: NA; size: NA; V: TRBV7-2; J: TRBJ2-5; CDR3: CASSLWAGIQETQYF; DNA: TGTGCCAGCAGCTTATGGGCGGGGATCCAAGAGACCCAGTACTTC
D: NA; size: many; V: TRBV29-1; J: TRBJ1-5; CDR3: CSVGCRPRDQPQHF; DNA: TGCAGCGTTGGTTGTCGGCCCAGAGATCAGCCCCAGCATTTT
D: NA; size: NA; V: TRBV6-1; J: TRBJ1-2; CDR3: CASSEAAGARPSYGYTF; DNA: TGTGCCAGCAGTGAGGCGGCAGGAGCAAGACCCTCCTATGGCTACACCTTC
D: NA; size: many; V: TRBV28; J: TRBJ2-3; CDR3: CATIDRDTDTQYF; DNA: TGTGCCACCATAGACCGAGACACAGATACGCAGTATTTT
D: NA; size: few; V: TRBV10-2; J: TRBJ2-3; CDR3: CASSESKVSFTDTQYF; DNA: TGCGCCAGCAGTGAGTCGAAGGTCTCCTTCACAGATACGCAGTATTTT
D: NA; size: few; V: TRBV20-1; J: TRBJ1-5; CDR3: CSARTGRSNQPQHF; DNA: TGCAGTGCTAGGACAGGCCGTAGCAATCAGCCCCAGCATTTT
D: NA; size: NA; V: TRBV2; J: TRBJ2-5; CDR3: CASAGWVQETQYF; DNA: TGTGCCAGCGCAGGGTGGGTCCAAGAGACCCAGTACTTC
D: NA; size: NA; V: TRBV20-1; J: TRBJ2-1; CDR3: CSASETSLHEQFF; DNA: TGCAGTGCCTCGGAGACTAGTCTCCATGAGCAGTTCTTC
D: TRBD1; size: NA; V: TRBV5-1; J: TRBJ2-3; CDR3: CASSEDTGADTQYF; DNA: TGCGCCAGCAGCGAGGACACAGGGGCAGATACGCAGTATTTT
D: TRBD2; size: few; V: TRBV20-1; J: TRBJ2-3; CDR3: CGAPSGTGTDTQYF; DNA: TGCGGTGCTCCGAGCGGGACGGGCACAGATACGCAGTATTTT
D: NA; size: NA; V: TRBV12-3/TRBV12-4; J: TRBJ2-7; CDR3: CASSHQGKLSSAEQYF; DNA: TGTGCCAGCAGCCATCAGGGAAAACTTAGTTCGGCGGAGCAGTACTTC
D: NA; size: few; V: TRBV2; J: TRBJ2-1; CDR3: CASGGSNRPYNEQFF; DNA: TGTGCCAGCGGTGGGAGCAATAGGCCGTACAATGAACAGTTCTTC
D: NA; size: NA; V: TRBV5-5; J: TRBJ1-1; CDR3: CASSDPGKTEAFF; DNA: TGTGCCAGCAGCGACCCGGGGAAAACTGAAGCTTTCTTT
D: NA; size: few; V: TRBV6-2/TRBV6-3; J: TRBJ2-1; CDR3: CASRRAGATYNEQFF; DNA: TGTGCCAGTAGGAGAGCGGGCGCCACTTACAATGAGCAGTTCTTC
D: NA; size: many; V: TRBV18; J: TRBJ2-5; CDR3: CASSPIKETQYF; DNA: TGTGCCAGCTCACCAATAAAAGAGACCCAGTACTTC
D: NA; size: once; V: TRBV7-6; J: TRBJ2-4; CDR3: CASSSGTAAYNEQYF; DNA: TGTGCCAGCAGCTCCGGGACGGCGGCCTACAATGAGCAGTACTTC
D: NA; size: NA; V: TRBV27; J: TRBJ2-1; CDR3: CASSLPAEGGRSYNEQFF; DNA: TGTGCCAGCAGTTTACCAGCGGAAGGAGGTCGATCCTACAATGAGCAGTTCTTC
D: TRBD1; size: NA; V: TRBV5-1; J: TRBJ2-5; CDR3: CASSWGTGDETQYF; DNA: TGCGCCAGCAGCTGGGGGACAGGGGACGAGACCCAGTACTTC
D: TRBD2; size: NA; V: TRBV29-1; J: TRBJ2-1; CDR3: CSVYASGGINEQFF; DNA: TGCAGCGTTTACGCTAGCGGGGGGATCAATGAGCAGTTCTTC
D: TRBD2; size: NA; V: TRBV12-3/TRBV12-4; J: TRBJ2-1; CDR3: CASRTSDKGYEQFF; DNA: TGTGCCAGCAGAACTAGCGACAAAGGGTATGAGCAGTTCTTC
D: NA; size: many; V: TRBV10-3; J: TRBJ2-1; CDR3: CAISDGRSYNEQFF; DNA: TGTGCCATCAGTGACGGCCGCTCCTACAATGAGCAGTTCTTC
D: TRBD2; size: few; V: TRBV20-1; J: TRBJ2-1; CDR3: CSARDARTSGRARAYNEQFF; DNA: TGCAGTGCTAGAGATGCTCGGACTAGCGGGAGGGCCAGAGCCTACAATGAGCAGTTCTTC
D: NA; size: NA; V: TRBV20-1; J: TRBJ2-3; CDR3: CSAELGTDTQYF; DNA: TGCAGTGCTGAATTGGGCACAGATACGCAGTATTTT
D: NA; size: NA; V: TRBV29-1; J: TRBJ2-7; CDR3: CSVEEAGKSSYNEQYF; DNA: TGCAGCGTTGAAGAAGCCGGGAAGAGCTCCTACAATGAGCAGTACTTC
D: TRBD1; size: NA; V: TRBV12-3/TRBV12-4; J: TRBJ1-2; CDR3: CASSLEGGLRGYTF; DNA: TGTGCCAGCAGTTTAGAAGGGGGCTTACGCGGCTACACCTTC
D: NA; size: NA; V: TRBV20-1; J: TRBJ2-3; CDR3: CSARYLATQGDTQYF; DNA: TGCAGTGCTAGATACTTAGCGACACAGGGAGATACGCAGTATTTT
D: NA; size: few; V: TRBV4-2; J: TRBJ2-1; CDR3: CASSRGSGLNEQFF; DNA: TGTGCCAGCAGCCGGGGGAGTGGGCTTAATGAGCAGTTCTTC
D: NA; size: many; V: TRBV5-1; J: TRBJ2-5; CDR3: CASSVSQETQYF; DNA: TGTGCCAGCAGCGTCTCGCAAGAGACCCAGTACTTC
D: NA; size: NA; V: TRBV2; J: TRBJ1-6; CDR3: CTSSDVPGHYSPLHF; DNA: TGTACCAGCAGTGATGTCCCGGGACATTATTCACCCCTCCACTTT
D: NA; size: few; V: TRBV12-3/TRBV12-4; J: TRBJ2-7; CDR3: CAGSLMATVYEQYF; DNA: TGTGCCGGCAGTTTAATGGCCACTGTCTACGAGCAGTACTTC
D: TRBD1; size: many; V: TRBV29-1; J: TRBJ2-3; CDR3: CSVHRGFEKDTQYF; DNA: TGCAGCGTTCACAGGGGCTTTGAAAAAGATACGCAGTATTTT
D: NA; size: NA; V: TRBV14; J: TRBJ1-2; CDR3: CASRPRTGRGGYTF; DNA: TGTGCCAGCAGACCTCGAACAGGGCGCGGTGGCTACACCTTC
D: NA; size: many; V: TRBV9; J: TRBJ2-7; CDR3: CASSVDGVGEQYF; DNA: TGTGCCAGCAGCGTAGACGGGGTTGGAGAGCAGTACTTC
D: NA; size: few; V: TRBV30; J: TRBJ1-1; CDR3: CAWSGSSMNTEAFF; DNA: TGTGCCTGGAGTGGATCCAGTATGAACACTGAAGCTTTCTTT
D: TRBD1; size: NA; V: TRBV5-1; J: TRBJ1-3; CDR3: CASSLDRDLQENTIYF; DNA: TGCGCCAGCAGCCTAGACAGGGATCTTCAGGAAAACACCATATATTTT
D: TRBD2; size: NA; V: TRBV10-3; J: TRBJ2-5; CDR3: CAIRDGTTQETQYF; DNA: TGTGCCATCAGGGACGGGACTACACAAGAGACCCAGTACTTC
D: TRBD1; size: many; V: TRBV12-3/TRBV12-4; J: TRBJ2-1; CDR3: CASSSLTGGAYNEQFF; DNA: TGTGCCAGCAGTTCCCTTACAGGGGGCGCCTACAATGAGCAGTTCTTC
D: TRBD1; size: many; V: TRBV6-5; J: TRBJ1-2; CDR3: CASTLLAGGGYGYTF; DNA: TGTGCCAGCACTTTACTCGCAGGGGGCGGCTATGGCTACACCTTC
D: NA; size: NA; V: TRBV18; J: TRBJ2-3; CDR3: CASSPGSGRTDTQYF; DNA: TGTGCCAGCTCCCCAGGCAGCGGCCGCACAGATACGCAGTATTTT
D: TRBD1; size: NA; V: TRBV5-6; J: TRBJ2-3; CDR3: CASSGGQGRRTDTQYF; DNA: TGTGCCAGCAGCGGGGGACAGGGGAGAAGGACAGATACGCAGTATTTT
D: NA; size: few; V: TRBV24-1; J: TRBJ1-5; CDR3: CATSDGGYSNQPQHF; DNA: TGTGCCACCAGTGATGGCGGGTATAGCAATCAGCCCCAGCATTTT
D: NA; size: few; V: TRBV27; J: TRBJ2-7; CDR3: CASSDSFSYEQYF; DNA: TGTGCCAGCAGTGACAGCTTCTCCTACGAGCAGTACTTC
D: NA; size: NA; V: TRBV6-1; J: TRBJ2-1; CDR3: CASRTGHYNEQFF; DNA: TGTGCCAGCAGGACGGGCCACTACAATGAGCAGTTCTTC
D: NA; size: many; V: TRBV5-1; J: TRBJ1-1; CDR3: CASSLVQGPTEAFF; DNA: TGCGCCAGCAGCTTGGTGCAGGGACCCACTGAAGCTTTCTTT
D: NA; size: NA; V: TRBV12-3/TRBV12-4; J: TRBJ2-1; CDR3: CATPAGTPREMFF; DNA: TGTGCCACCCCGGCCGGGACGCCAAGGGAAATGTTCTTC
D: NA; size: NA; V: TRBV29-1; J: TRBJ1-4; CDR3: CSVEDGRGTNEKLFF; DNA: TGCAGCGTTGAAGATGGGAGGGGCACTAATGAAAAACTGTTTTTT
D: NA; size: NA; V: TRBV28; J: TRBJ2-7; CDR3: CASSLSGWGTGQPYYEQYF; DNA: TGTGCCAGCAGTTTATCCGGTTGGGGGACCGGACAGCCGTACTACGAGCAGTACTTC